The next 24 T cell receptor beta chains were all read from a single sample in a study of blood T cell repertoires in COVID-19 (TCRdb year 2020). The method behind the library was the immunoSEQ multiplex PCR assay. The table comes from immuneACCESS by way of TCRdb, which keeps in-frame sequences with V and J called. Part of the clones is missing from these tables; in studies checked, under half for an unresolved V gene and the rest for unknown reasons. For this sample the table gives approximately 260,000 clones, of which roughly 90% were detected only once. Clones ranked in the top ten supply about 2.1% of the sample. Source material: peripheral blood. The source of these receptors is an older woman with COVID-19, enrolled during active disease.

The chain carries TRBV6-5 and TRBJ2-7; 13 nucleotides match TRBD2. Germline lookup yields CDR1 MNHEY and CDR2 SVGAGI. Germline trimming cut 10 bases from V and 0 bases from J; bases unmatched to any gene: 6. The CDR3 is 15 residues long. The CDR3 spells CAIRLAGGSSYEQYF. The DNA for the CDR3 is TGTGCCATCAGACTAGCGGGGGGAAGCTCCTACGAGCAGTACTTC.

V gene TRBV5-5 combines with J gene TRBJ1-4; perhaps TRBD1 as D (5 bases). Trimming took 2 bases from V and 7 from J, leaving 12 bases between them. Germline-derived CDR1 and CDR2 are SGHKS and YYEKEE (reference sequence). This CDR3 comprises 14 residues. CDR3 bases: TGTGCCAGCAGCTTTCCAGGGTTAAGTGAAAAACTGTTTTTT. Its protein product is CASSFPGLSEKLFF.

J is TRBJ2-2 and V is TRBV7-2, with D unresolved. This CDR3 has 16 amino acids. In germline, CDR1 is SGHTA, CDR2 FQGNSA. The V and J ends lost 5 bases and 1 base respectively, with 14 bases between them. In DNA form, the CDR3 reads TGTGCCAGCAGCCCCCTCTCTCAGATGAACACCGGGGAGCTGTTTTTT. Translated, it gives CASSPLSQMNTGELFF.

The rearrangement uses TRBV19 and TRBJ2-6; TRBD2 is a possible D gene (6 bases). This CDR3 has 18 residues. Per germline, CDR1 LNHDA and CDR2 SQIVND (reference sequence). The V end lost 6 bases, the J end lost 0 bases, and 18 bases lay between the germline ends. The CDR3 region has the DNA TGTGCCAGTAGACTGCGGGGCTCCTATGTCTCTGGGGCCAACGTCCTGACTTTC. It encodes CASRLRGSYVSGANVLTF. Based on the CDR3 plus reference TRBV19 and TRBJ2-6, the full variable domain is DGGITQSPKYLFRKEGQNVTLSCEQNLNHDAMYWYRQDPGQGLRLIYYSQIVNDFQKGDIAEGYSVSREKKESFPLTVTSAQKNPTAFYLCASRLRGSYVSGANVLTFGAGSRLTVL.

This sequence joins TRBV5-1 and TRBJ2-6, with D possibly being TRBD1 (6 bases). The germline V gene has CDR1 SGHRS and CDR2 YFSETQ. Trimming shortened V by 4 bases and J by 2 bases, and 13 bases separated the two germline ends. The CDR3 extends over 16 amino acids. The CDR3 region is CASSQRTVTGANVLTF. The CDR3 DNA follows: TGCGCCAGCAGCCAAAGGACAGTTACTGGGGCCAACGTCCTGACTTTC. The full variable domain, its missing parts supplied by reference TRBV5-1 and TRBJ2-6, is KAGVTQTPRYLIKTRGQQVTLSCSPISGHRSVSWYQQTPGQGLQFLFEYFSETQRNKGNFPGRFSGRQFSNSRSEMNVSTLELGDSALYLCASSQRTVTGANVLTFGAGSRLTVL.

This rearrangement joins TRBV10-3 to TRBJ2-5; 15 nucleotides agree with TRBD2. CDR3 size: 16 residues. Trimming removed 11 bases from V and 5 bases from J; junction bases left unmatched: 12. In germline, CDR1 is ENHRY, CDR2 SYGVKD. The DNA for the CDR3 is TGTGCCGCCGGGCCGGGACTAGCGGGGGGTGTGGAGACCCAGTACTTC. Its protein is CAAGPGLAGGVETQYF.

The rearrangement links TRBV3-1 (or the pseudogene TRBV3-2) to TRBJ1-1; D remains ambiguous. Trimming took 0 bases from V and 2 from J, leaving 10 bases between them. CDR3 length: 15 amino acids. Germline CDR1 reads LGHDT; CDR2 reads YNNKEL (reference sequence). The CDR3, as DNA: TGTGCCAGCAGCCAAGACGGGGTACTTAACACTGAAGCTTTCTTT. It yields the protein CASSQDGVLNTEAFF.

The chain links TRBV19 to TRBJ1-3, with D possibly TRBD1 on 6 matching bases. This CDR3 has 17 residues. Germline lookup yields CDR1 LNHDA and CDR2 SQIVND (reference sequence). The ends were cut back, 1 base at V and 2 bases at J, with 15 bases in the middle. CDR3 coding DNA: TGTGCCAGTAGTATAGTCCTACAGGGAAGACCTGGAAACACCATATATTTT. Amino acids: CASSIVLQGRPGNTIYF.

CDR3 bases: TGTGCCAGCAGCCGTTATGTCGGACAGGGGGCAAGGGCTGATGAGCAGTTCTTC. This codes for CASSRYVGQGARADEQFF. The chain has TRBV3-1 (or the pseudogene TRBV3-2) and TRBJ2-1; 11 bases are a match to TRBD1. The CDR3 has 18 residues. V dropped 4 bases and J dropped 8; count of bases not matched to a gene: 16. Germline lookup yields CDR1 LGHDT and CDR2 YNNKEL (reference sequence).

V gene TRBV5-8 combines with J gene TRBJ1-1, with a possible D match to TRBD1 (6 bases). Germline-derived CDR1 and CDR2 are SGHTS and YDEGEE. The CDR3 spans 18 residues. The germline V and J ends were trimmed by 1 base and 0 bases, with 19 bases remaining between them. CDR3: CASSLLLGSRGMNTEAFF. The CDR3 nucleotides read TGTGCCAGCAGCTTGCTGTTGGGTAGCAGGGGTATGAACACTGAAGCTTTCTTT.

The chain is built from TRBV4-3 and TRBJ1-6; 8 bases align to TRBD1. The J segment lost 7 bases and the V segment lost 0 bases, leaving 5 bases of the junction unmatched. Germline V gene sequence: CDR1 LGHNA, CDR2 YSLEER. The length of the CDR3 is 16 residues. In DNA, the CDR3 is TGCGCCAGCAGCCAAGATCACCGGGACAGGAATTCACCCCTCCACTTT. Translation gives CASSQDHRDRNSPLHF.

The J gene is TRBJ1-2, the V gene TRBV9; the match to TRBD1 covers 7 bases. The CDR3 length is 14 residues. Losses at the gene ends were 0 bases for V and 7 bases for J; bases not matched to a gene: 6. The germline V gene encodes CDR1 SGDLS and CDR2 YYNGEE. Written as DNA, the CDR3 is TGTGCCAGCAGCGTAGGGTGGACAGGAGGTGGCTACACCTTC. It encodes CASSVGWTGGGYTF.

The chain joins TRBV6-5 to TRBJ2-7; 9 bases fit TRBD1. Germline V gene data show CDR1 as MNHEY and CDR2 as SVGAGI. After removal of 8 bases from V and 2 bases from J, the junction contained 7 bases not matched to a gene. This CDR3 is built from 14 residues. CDR3 coding DNA: TGTGCCAGCGGATATAACAGGGGGCCCTACGAGCAGTACTTC. Translating it yields CASGYNRGPYEQYF.

J is TRBJ2-7 and V is TRBV7-2; D uncertain. The germline V and J ends were trimmed by 0 bases and 0 bases, with 9 bases remaining between them. The germline V gene encodes CDR1 SGHTA and CDR2 FQGNSA. CDR3 length: 15 amino acids. The CDR3 reads CASSLALGSSYEQYF. The CDR3 nucleotides read TGTGCCAGCAGCTTAGCTTTGGGCAGCTCCTACGAGCAGTACTTC. The variable domain in full, with the rest retrieved from reference TRBV7-2 and TRBJ2-7, is GAGVSQSPSNKVTEKGKDVELRCDPISGHTALYWYRQSLGQGLEFLIYFQGNSAPDKSGLPSDRFSAERTGGSVSTLTIQRTQQEDSAVYLCASSLALGSSYEQYFGPGTRLTVT.

The gene calls are TRBV27 and TRBJ1-4, with unresolved D. Germline CDR1 reads MNHEY; CDR2 reads SMNVEV (reference sequence). Trimming cost V 1 base and J 7 bases, with 7 bases left between them. This CDR3 comprises 13 residues. The chain's CDR3 is CASSLFRGEKLFF. The CDR3 nucleotides read TGTGCCAGCAGTTTATTCCGGGGTGAAAAACTGTTTTTT. Filled out from reference TRBV27 and TRBJ1-4, the complete variable domain reads EAQVTQNPRYLITVTGKKLTVTCSQNMNHEYMSWYRQDPGLGLRQIYYSMNVEVTDKGDVPEGYKVSRKEKRNFPLILESPSPNQTSLYFCASSLFRGEKLFFGSGTQLSVL.

As for this clone: The sample carries other DNA sequences with the same CDR3. The chain recombines TRBV6-6 with TRBJ1-5, with D unclear. Between the trimmed V and J ends, which lost 0 bases and 1 base, there was a span of 4 bases. Germline V gene data show CDR1 as MNHNY and CDR2 as SVGAGI (reference sequence). The CDR3 contains 14 residues. The CDR3 loop reads CASSYSESNQPQHF. CDR3 coding DNA: TGTGCCAGCAGTTACTCGGAGAGCAATCAGCCCCAGCATTTT.

The V call is TRBV18, the J call TRBJ2-7, with D possibly being TRBD2 (5 bases). Trimming took off 0 bases at V and 2 bases at J, with 8 bases between the two ends. CDR3 length: 14 amino acids. The germline V gene has CDR1 KGHSH and CDR2 LQKENI. The CDR3 protein is CASSPPRDTYEQYF. The CDR3, as DNA: TGTGCCAGCTCACCACCCCGGGATACCTACGAGCAGTACTTC.

The chain has TRBV4-3 and TRBJ2-7, with a tentative D call TRBD2 (7 bases). The CDR3 sequence is 17 residues long. In germline, CDR1 is LGHNA, CDR2 YSLEER. V dropped 1 base and J dropped 1 base, with 17 bases sitting between them. CDR3 coding DNA: TGCGCCAGCAGCCAAGCATGGGGGGGCCTTACATCCTACGAGCAGTACTTC. Amino acids: CASSQAWGGLTSYEQYF.

The rearrangement uses TRBV9 and TRBJ1-1, with TRBD1 matching over 9 bases. V was clipped by 4 bases and J by 1 base; unmatched bases: 8. The CDR3 is 16 residues long. Germline V CDR1 and CDR2: SGDLS, YYNGEE. Here the CDR3 reads CASSSGQGGTNTEAFF. In nucleotides, the CDR3 is TGTGCCAGCAGCTCGGGACAGGGAGGAACGAACACTGAAGCTTTCTTT.

The V gene is TRBV4-2, the J gene TRBJ1-6; no clear D gene. The ends were cut back, 0 bases at V and 14 bases at J, with 8 bases in the middle. The CDR3 sequence is 12 residues long. Germline CDR1 and CDR2: LGHNA and YNFKEQ. Written as DNA, the CDR3 is TGTGCCAGCAGCCAAGATACAGTCACCCTCCACTTT. As protein: CASSQDTVTLHF.

Here the CDR3 reads CASSTFGQFTQETQYF. CDR3 nucleotides: TGCGCCAGCAGCACCTTCGGACAGTTTACACAAGAGACCCAGTACTTC. The V call is TRBV5-1, the J call TRBJ2-5, with a weak D call TRBD1 (6 bases). Per the germline V gene, CDR1 is SGHRS and CDR2 is YFSETQ. V was shortened by 4 bases and J by 2 bases, with 18 bases between the two germline ends. This CDR3 has 16 residues.

The chain couples TRBV27 to TRBJ1-3; D is undetermined. CDR3 length: 14 residues. Looked up from germline, CDR1 is MNHEY and CDR2 is SMNVEV (reference sequence). V was cut by 8 bases and J by 2 bases, with 13 bases left in between. CDR3 sequence reads: CASGPRATGNTIYF. The CDR3 bases are TGTGCCAGCGGACCGAGGGCGACTGGAAACACCATATATTTT.

This clone was seen a few times. This chain joins TRBV18 and TRBJ1-5; 7 nucleotides align to TRBD1. Germline assignment: CDR1 KGHSH and CDR2 LQKENI. V gave up 0 bases and J gave up 2 bases; unmatched junction bases: 7. The CDR3 runs to 17 residues. The CDR3 reads CASSPPNRGLGNQPQHF. The CDR3 region has the DNA TGTGCCAGCTCACCACCAAACAGGGGATTGGGCAATCAGCCCCAGCATTTT.

The chain has TRBV19 and TRBJ2-5, with TRBD2 identical over 9 bases. The CDR3 is made up of 13 amino acids. Germline V gene sequence: CDR1 LNHDA, CDR2 SQIVND (reference sequence). The trim removed 8 bases at V and 1 base at J, leaving 2 bases unmatched. CDR3 protein: CASGRGGQETQYF. The CDR3 nucleotides read TGTGCCAGTGGGCGGGGGGGCCAAGAGACCCAGTACTTC. The variable domain in full, completed from reference TRBV19 and TRBJ2-5, reads DGGITQSPKYLFRKEGQNVTLSCEQNLNHDAMYWYRQDPGQGLRLIYYSQIVNDFQKGDIAEGYSVSREKKESFPLTVTSAQKNPTAFYLCASGRGGQETQYFGPGTRLLVL.